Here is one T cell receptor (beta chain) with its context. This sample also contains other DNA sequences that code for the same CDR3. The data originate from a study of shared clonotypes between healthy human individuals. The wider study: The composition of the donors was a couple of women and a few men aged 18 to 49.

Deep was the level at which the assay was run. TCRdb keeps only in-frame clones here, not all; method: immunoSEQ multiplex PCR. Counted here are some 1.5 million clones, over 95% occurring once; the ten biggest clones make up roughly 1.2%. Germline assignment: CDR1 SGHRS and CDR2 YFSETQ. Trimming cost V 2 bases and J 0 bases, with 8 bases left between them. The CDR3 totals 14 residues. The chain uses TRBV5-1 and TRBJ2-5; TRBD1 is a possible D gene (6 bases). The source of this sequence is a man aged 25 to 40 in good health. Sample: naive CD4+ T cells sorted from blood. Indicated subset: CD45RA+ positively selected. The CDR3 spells CASSLSGDQETQYF. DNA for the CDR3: TGCGCCAGCAGCTTATCAGGGGACCAAGAGACCCAGTACTTC.